This is a list of T cell receptor beta chains from one sample in a study of regulatory T cells in long-lasting Graves disease. MiXCR, run by TCRdb on the multiplex PCR reads, gives a single entry per CDR3 protein. The sample comprises roughly 400,000 distinct CDR3 sequences, 20% to 25% of which are singletons, and around 15% rests with the top ten. The sample in question was peripheral blood mononuclear cells (PBMCs), obtained when the disease was refractory, from a patient treated with antithyroid drugs. The source is a female donor with Graves disease. Each CDR3 is given with its conserved first and last residue. The D gene is left open where the match is weak. A clone size is listed for some rows: how often the clone was seen (once, few, many), or a class if it is expanded.

.,TRBJ2-2,TRBD2,TRBV24-1,TGTGCCACCAGTGATACCCGGACTAGCGGGGACACCGGGGAGCTGTTTTTT,CATSDTRTSGDTGELFF
.,TRBJ2-5,.,TRBV19,TGTGCCAGTAGTCCTAAGGCAGGACAAGAGACCCAGTACTTC,CASSPKAGQETQYF
many,TRBJ1-1,.,TRBV12-3/TRBV12-4,TGTGCCAGCAGACAACAAACAGAAATGAACACTGAAGCTTTCTTT,CASRQQTEMNTEAFF
many,TRBJ1-2,.,TRBV2,TGTGCCAGCAGGGGGGGAGCCGGCTACACCTTC,CASRGGAGYTF
few,TRBJ1-1,.,TRBV6-4,TGTGCCAGCAGCCCTAAGGGACCACACACTGAAGCTTTCTTT,CASSPKGPHTEAFF
many,TRBJ2-7,TRBD1,TRBV6-1,TGTGCCAGCAAAATAGGGACAGGTTACGAGCAGTACTTC,CASKIGTGYEQYF
.,TRBJ2-3,TRBD2,TRBV30,TGTGCCTGGGCCGTGGGACTAGCGAGGGATACGCAGTATTTT,CAWAVGLARDTQYF
many,TRBJ2-7,TRBD2,TRBV19,TGTGCCAGTAGTGGGGCTAGCGGGAGCTACGAGCAGTACTTC,CASSGASGSYEQYF
.,TRBJ2-7,TRBD1,TRBV7-3,TGTGCCAGCAGCTTAACTGGGGCAGGGGGTTACTACGAGCAGTACTTC,CASSLTGAGGYYEQYF
.,TRBJ1-2,.,TRBV6-5,TGTGCCAGCAGTTACGCACAGACTAACTATGGCTACACCTTC,CASSYAQTNYGYTF
many,TRBJ1-6,.,TRBV12-3/TRBV12-4,TGTGCCAGCAGTTTACGGGGCTCAACCGGAAATTCACCCCTCCACTTT,CASSLRGSTGNSPLHF
many,TRBJ2-5,.,TRBV20-1,TGCAGTGCTAGAGCCCCTCCCTACGGAGAGGGGGAGACCCAGTACTTC,CSARAPPYGEGETQYF
.,TRBJ2-7,TRBD2,TRBV5-1,TGCGCCGGCAGCTTGGCCATAGCGGGGAACGAGCAGTACTTC,CAGSLAIAGNEQYF
.,TRBJ2-7,.,TRBV20-1,TGCAGTGCCGCGGAGACCGAACTACGTGGGGAGCAGTACTTC,CSAAETELRGEQYF
many,TRBJ1-3,.,TRBV28,TGTGCCAGCAGTTTCATAAGTTCCTCTGGAAACACCATATATTTT,CASSFISSSGNTIYF
many,TRBJ1-1,.,TRBV6-2/TRBV6-3,TGTGCCAGCAGTTACGGGACGGCGAACACTGAAGCTTTCTTT,CASSYGTANTEAFF
.,TRBJ2-7,.,TRBV20-1,TGCAGTGCTAGGGGGTCCGGGGCGGGCGAGCAGTACTTC,CSARGSGAGEQYF
.,TRBJ2-7,.,TRBV7-2,TGTGCCAGCAGCTTAGGGCCCACATACTACGAGCAGTACTTC,CASSLGPTYYEQYF
few,TRBJ2-7,TRBD2,TRBV29-1,TGCAGCGTTGAAGTATTGCGGGAGAGCTCCTACGAGCAGTACTTC,CSVEVLRESSYEQYF
.,TRBJ1-2,TRBD1,TRBV12-3/TRBV12-4,TGTGCCAGCAGTTTTTCCGGGACAGGGGGCTTCGGCTACACCTTC,CASSFSGTGGFGYTF
many,TRBJ2-2,.,TRBV28,TGTGCCAGCAGTCAGGCGAACACCGGGGAGCTGTTTTTT,CASSQANTGELFF
many,TRBJ2-5,TRBD1,TRBV27,TGTGCCAGCAGTCCGCGACAGGGAGAGACCCAGTACTTC,CASSPRQGETQYF
.,TRBJ2-7,.,TRBV5-4,TGTGCCAGCAGCTTAGCGGATACAGCCTACGAGCAGTACTTC,CASSLADTAYEQYF
many,TRBJ2-5,.,TRBV3-1,TGTGCCAGCAGCCAAGATAGCTTTCCAAGAGAGACCCAGTACTTC,CASSQDSFPRETQYF
many,TRBJ2-2,.,TRBV11-2,TGTGCCAGCAGCTTAGGAGACAGACTCACCGGGGAGCTGTTTTTT,CASSLGDRLTGELFF
many,TRBJ2-7,TRBD1,TRBV6-9,TGTGCCAGCAGCGGGACAGGGGGCGCCGAGCAGTACTTC,CASSGTGGAEQYF
.,TRBJ2-7,TRBD1,TRBV28,TGTGCCAGCAAACCCCGGGACAGGATCACCTACGAGCAGTACTTC,CASKPRDRITYEQYF
.,TRBJ1-2,.,TRBV28,TGTGCCAGCAGCCCCACGGGGCAAGGTAATGGATATGGCTACACCTTC,CASSPTGQGNGYGYTF
few,TRBJ2-1,.,TRBV6-1,TGTGCCAGCAGCTTCGTTAGGGGGGGTCTTCCCACAGCGTTTAGCTCCTACAATGAGCAGTTCTTC,CASSFVRGGLPTAFSSYNEQFF
many,TRBJ1-6,.,TRBV6-5,TGTGCCAGCAGTTACGTGGGGGGCAATTCACCCCTCCACTTT,CASSYVGGNSPLHF
many,TRBJ1-1,.,TRBV2,TGTGCCAGCATTTGGGAACGTAGACTAACCGTACGGGGCACTGAAGCTTTCTTT,CASIWERRLTVRGTEAFF
many,TRBJ2-5,TRBD2,TRBV20-1,TGCAGTGCTGACCTAGCGGGCTTACCCGAGGAAGAGACCCAGTACTTC,CSADLAGLPEEETQYF
.,TRBJ2-2,TRBD1,TRBV5-1,TGCGCCAGCAGCGAACAGGGGGCGGCCGGGGAGCTGTTTTTT,CASSEQGAAGELFF
once,TRBJ2-1,TRBD2,TRBV10-2,TGCGCCAGCAATACTTGGACTAGCGGGACCTACAATGAGCAGTTCTTC,CASNTWTSGTYNEQFF
.,TRBJ2-7,TRBD1,TRBV3-1,TGTGCCAGCAGCCAAGATCCCGGGACAGCTGCCTACGAGCAGTACTTC,CASSQDPGTAAYEQYF
.,TRBJ1-1,.,TRBV2,TGTGCCAGCACTGTAGCGGTTGTGGACACTGAAGCTTTCTTT,CASTVAVVDTEAFF
.,TRBJ2-2,TRBD2,TRBV19,TGTGCCAGTAGTGGGGGACTAGCGGGAGGGCCCTTGGTCCGGACGATGTTTTTT,CASSGGLAGGPLVRTMFF